The clone carrying this T cell receptor (beta chain) was found once. Germline V gene lookup returns CDR1 LNHDA and CDR2 SQIVND (reference sequence). This CDR3 spans 12 amino acids. Trimming stripped 9 bases from V and 3 bases from J, with 12 bases between. These data originate in a study of blood T cell repertoires in COVID-19. Study-level background: Material from acute and convalescent COVID-19 was sourced from the United States, Italy and Spain. In each case, the material was cDNA or gDNA derived from T cells, B-cell-depleted T cells, or PBMCs.

Clones were sequenced by immunoSEQ multiplex PCR, and TCRdb holds only the in-frame ones, with some missing. The sample contains more than 200,000 clones, around 89% of which appear only once. What was sequenced was PBMCs or T cells enriched from blood (not recorded which). The V gene is TRBV19, the J gene TRBJ2-7; D possibly corresponds to TRBD1 (5 bases). The sequence was obtained from a woman younger than 45 who had recovered from COVID-19. The CDR3 DNA reads as TGTGCCAGCGGAGATAGGGGCTACGAGCAGTACTTC. Translating it yields CASGDRGYEQYF.